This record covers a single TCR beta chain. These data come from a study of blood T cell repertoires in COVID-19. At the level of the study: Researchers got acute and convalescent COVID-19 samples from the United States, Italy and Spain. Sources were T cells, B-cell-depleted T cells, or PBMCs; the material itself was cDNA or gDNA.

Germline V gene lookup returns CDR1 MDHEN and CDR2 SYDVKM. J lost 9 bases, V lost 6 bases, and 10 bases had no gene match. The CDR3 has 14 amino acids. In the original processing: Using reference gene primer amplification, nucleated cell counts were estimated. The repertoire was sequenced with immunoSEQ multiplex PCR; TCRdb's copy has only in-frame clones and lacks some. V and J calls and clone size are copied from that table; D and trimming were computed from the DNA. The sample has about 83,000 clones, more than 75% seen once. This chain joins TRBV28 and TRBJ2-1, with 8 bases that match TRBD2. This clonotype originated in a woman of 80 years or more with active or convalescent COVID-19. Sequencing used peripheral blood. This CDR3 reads CASSSGGASIEQFF. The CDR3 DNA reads TGTGCCAGCAGCTCCGGGGGGGCCTCGATTGAGCAGTTCTTC.